This T cell receptor beta chain was identified during a study of CD8 T cells in ankylosing spondylitis. Study-level points and caveats: According to the report, clones linked to the disease were significantly enriched in matched synovial fluid samples taken from ankylosing spondylitis patients. Seemingly characteristic of ankylosing spondylitis blood was a TCR beta motif consisting of roughly 8 highly homologous variants. Disease-linked clones proved CD8+ and comparatively uncommon in peripheral blood.

This CDR3 has 15 residues. Losses at the gene ends were 1 base for V and 1 base for J; bases not matched to a gene: 2. Germline V gene data show CDR1 as SEHNR and CDR2 as FQNEAQ (reference sequence). Libraries of TCR beta came from quantitative 5'-RACE with molecular barcodes. TCRdb used MiXCR to reprocess the 5' RACE reads, holding one entry per CDR3 protein. The sample has 250,000 to 300,000 distinct CDR3 sequences, 18% seen once. There are a few counts of this clonotype. Antigen unknown. This sequence joins TRBV7-9 and TRBJ2-3; the match to TRBD1 covers 7 bases. The sequence derives from a male donor with ankylosing spondylitis or in good health (not recorded which). Sequenced sample: blood, either unsorted or a sorted T cell fraction (not recorded which). This chain's CDR3 is CASSLVDRGTDTQYF. CDR3 nucleotide sequence: TGTGCCAGCAGCTTAGTTGACAGGGGCACAGATACGCAGTATTTT.